Following are 23 T cell receptor beta chains from one sample sequenced in a study of regulatory T cells in long-lasting Graves disease. Libraries of TCR beta came from iRepertoire HTBI primers plus Arm-PCR of CDR3 regions. TCRdb used MiXCR to reprocess the multiplex PCR reads, holding one entry per CDR3 protein. This table has some 500,000 distinct CDR3 sequences, about 16% appearing once. Noted time point: newly diagnosed GD, antithyroid drugs for less than 3 months. Researchers made the TCR library from RNA that was extracted from PBMCs. The data also belong to a second study, concerning T cells in Graves' hyperthyroidism and ophthalmopathy.

This specimen consisted of peripheral blood mononuclear cells (PBMCs), obtained at new diagnosis, from a patient treated with antithyroid drugs. The receptor source for this set is a woman aged 35-65 years with Graves disease.

This clonotype was found many times. V and J are TRBV6-2 or TRBV6-3 and TRBJ2-7; D is possibly TRBD2 (7 bases). The CDR3 is made up of 14 amino acids. V lost 2 bases to trimming and J lost 2 bases, with 10 bases between them. Germline values: CDR1 MNHEY, CDR2 SVGEGT. CDR3 nucleotides: TGTGCCAGCAGTTACGGCGGGGGCCCCTACGAGCAGTACTTC. Protein: CASSYGGGPYEQYF.

This clonotype has ten or more counts. The rearrangement links TRBV28 to TRBJ1-5; 7 nucleotides line up with TRBD1. CDR1 MDHEN and CDR2 SYDVKM come from the germline V gene. The V segment lost 4 bases and the J segment 0 bases; nucleotides outside the gene matches: 6. The CDR3 has 16 residues. The CDR3 loop reads CASSWDSRFSNQPQHF. The CDR3 region has the DNA TGTGCCAGCAGTTGGGACAGTAGATTTAGCAATCAGCCCCAGCATTTT.

About this clonotype itself: A single base separates this from a much larger clone, so it may be a read error. This chain joins TRBV3-1 and TRBJ1-6; possible D gene TRBD1, 6 bases. Looked up from germline, CDR1 is LGHDT and CDR2 is YNNKEL (reference sequence). CDR3 length: 15 amino acids. CDR3 region: CASSRGGLGYSPPHF. CDR3 bases: TGTGCCAGCAGCCGCGGGGGCCTGGGTTATTCACCCCCCCACTTT.

This clonotype was seen repeatedly, ten times or more. The gene calls are TRBV12-3 or TRBV12-4 and TRBJ1-1; the D gene is possibly TRBD1 (5 bases). V was trimmed by 10 bases and J by 1 base, leaving 10 bases between them. CDR3 size: 12 residues. The CDR3 sequence is CATWGGNTEAFF. CDR3 in DNA: TGTGCCACCTGGGGGGGGAACACTGAAGCTTTCTTT.

This clonotype was seen repeatedly, ten times or more. This sequence joins TRBV10-3 and TRBJ1-2, with a weak D call TRBD1 (6 bases). The germline CDR1 and CDR2 sequences are ENHRY and SYGVKD. Trimming took off 5 bases at V and 5 bases at J, with 9 bases between the two ends. The length of the CDR3 is 12 residues. The CDR3 DNA reads TGTGCCATCAGTCGGGACACATATGGCTACACCTTC. Amino acids: CAISRDTYGYTF.

The gene calls are TRBV19 and TRBJ1-5, with unresolved D. V was trimmed by 5 bases and J by 2 bases, leaving 10 bases between them. Germline V lookup: CDR1 LNHDA, CDR2 SQIVND (reference sequence). The CDR3 spans 14 residues. CDR3 amino acids: CASSATRRNQPQHF. The CDR3 DNA follows: TGTGCCAGTAGTGCCACGAGGCGCAATCAGCCCCAGCATTTT.

The chain combines TRBV9 with TRBJ2-3, with D hard to call. The CDR3 is made up of 14 amino acids. Per germline, CDR1 SGDLS and CDR2 YYNGEE. V shed 4 bases and J shed 4 bases, with 13 bases lying between them. CDR3 nucleotide sequence: TGTGCCAGCAGCTTTAGCCCCGAGGCAGATACGCAGTATTTT. It encodes CASSFSPEADTQYF.

Concerning this clonotype itself: It may be a read error: a sequence one base away is much more abundant. This rearrangement joins TRBV2 to TRBJ2-5; the match to TRBD1 covers 8 bases. Looked up from germline, CDR1 is SNHLY and CDR2 is FYNNEI. CDR3 length equals 13 residues. For the CDR3, the DNA is TGTGCCGGCAGTGTATGGACAGGGGAGACCCAGTACTTC. Translating it yields CAGSVWTGETQYF.

The chain joins TRBV5-1 to TRBJ1-3; perhaps TRBD1 as D (5 bases). V lost 0 bases and J lost 0, with 10 bases in between. This CDR3 has 16 residues. Looked up from germline, CDR1 is SGHRS and CDR2 is YFSETQ. The CDR3 DNA reads TGCGCCAGCAGCTTGGAGGCAGGGAACTCTGGAAACACCATATATTTT. It encodes CASSLEAGNSGNTIYF.

The table lists this clonotype with many counts. This chain links TRBV12-3 or TRBV12-4 with TRBJ2-2, with a possible D match to TRBD2 (6 bases). This CDR3 is built from 13 residues. Trimming pared 5 bases from V and 6 bases from J, leaving 10 bases between. Here the CDR3 DNA reads TGTGCCAGCAGTCCGGGGACTCCCGGGGAGCTGTTTTTT. It yields the protein CASSPGTPGELFF.

This clonotype showed up just once. This chain uses TRBV2 with TRBJ1-6, with D unclear. The length of the CDR3 is 15 residues. V lost 8 bases to trimming and J lost 5 bases, with 16 bases between them. From germline, CDR1 is SNHLY and CDR2 FYNNEI. CDR3 coding DNA: TGTGCCAGCGGGCGGGGTTCCCCCCATAATTCACCCCTCCACTTT. This sequence encodes CASGRGSPHNSPLHF.

The table lists this clonotype with many counts. The chain uses TRBV5-6 and TRBJ1-1, with a weak D call TRBD1 (5 bases). Germline lookup yields CDR1 SGHDT and CDR2 YYEEEE. The CDR3 runs 13 residues. V was pared by 1 base and J by 7 bases, with 11 bases between. Here the CDR3 DNA reads TGTGCCAGCAGCTTGCAGGGATCGAGTGAAGCTTTCTTT. This encodes CASSLQGSSEAFF.

This chain links TRBV12-3 or TRBV12-4 with TRBJ1-5, with D uncertain. This CDR3 spans 16 amino acids. V lost 5 bases, J lost 6 bases, and 20 bases lay in between. DNA for the CDR3: TGTGCCAGCAGTCGCCGGGGAGCCTCGGGCAGTCAGCCCCAGCATTTT. It encodes CASSRRGASGSQPQHF.

This clonotype was seen repeatedly, ten times or more. The chain couples TRBV6-5 to TRBJ1-1; D may be TRBD1 (5 bases). Germline lookup yields CDR1 MNHEY and CDR2 SVGAGI. The V end was cut by 2 bases, the J end by 5 bases, with 18 bases between. The CDR3 consists of 16 residues. This CDR3 is CASSYGYGWGWTEAFF. In DNA form, the CDR3 reads TGTGCCAGCAGTTACGGGTACGGCTGGGGGTGGACTGAAGCTTTCTTT.

This clonotype was observed many times. The V gene is TRBV28, the J gene TRBJ1-4, with D unclear. V lost 7 bases to trimming and J lost 0 bases, with 6 bases between them. The CDR3 extends over 13 amino acids. Germline loops: CDR1 MDHEN, CDR2 SYDVKM. CDR3 in DNA: TGTGCCAGCACCGGGGCAACTAATGAAAAACTGTTTTTT. It yields the protein CASTGATNEKLFF.

As for this clonotype: A much larger clone differs from this one at a single base, so this may be a read error. The V gene is TRBV11-2, the J gene TRBJ2-5, with 8 bases that match TRBD2. The ends lost 7 bases at V and 2 bases at J; junction bases unmatched: 12. Germline V gene sequence: CDR1 SGHAT, CDR2 FQNNGV. The CDR3 is made up of 16 amino acids. The CDR3: CASNSSSLAVQETQYF. DNA for the CDR3: TGTGCCAGCAACTCCTCCTCACTAGCGGTACAAGAGACCCAGTACTTC.

This clonotype appeared many times. The rearrangement links TRBV20-1 to TRBJ1-4; D perhaps matches TRBD1 (5 bases). V was clipped by 5 bases and J by 3 bases, with 7 bases between them. The CDR3 runs 12 residues. CDR1 DFQATT and CDR2 SNEGSKA come from the germline V gene (reference sequence). CDR3 residues: CSARGANEKLFF. The CDR3 coding sequence is TGCAGTGCTCGAGGGGCTAATGAAAAACTGTTTTTT.

The rearrangement joins TRBV27 to TRBJ1-2; 11 nucleotides line up with TRBD1. The CDR3 runs to 14 residues. Germline V gene sequence: CDR1 MNHEY, CDR2 SMNVEV (reference sequence). The ends lost 8 bases at V and 1 base at J; junction bases unmatched: 3. The CDR3 protein is CASADRGHNYGYTF. Here the CDR3 DNA reads TGTGCCAGCGCGGACAGGGGGCATAACTATGGCTACACCTTC.

The chain is built from TRBV28 and TRBJ1-5; D uncertain. The CDR3 sequence is 19 residues long. V gave up 5 bases and J gave up 7 bases, with 30 bases separating them. The V gene's germline CDR1 is MDHEN and CDR2 SYDVKM. In DNA form, the CDR3 reads TGTGCCAGCAGTACTCCAACTTGGGTTGCGACCGGCCTCGGGCAGCCCCAGCATTTT. Protein sequence: CASSTPTWVATGLGQPQHF.

V gene TRBV28 combines with J gene TRBJ1-2; TRBD1 aligns across 7 bases. The CDR3 sequence is 13 residues long. Germline V gene sequence: CDR1 MDHEN, CDR2 SYDVKM. V lost 2 bases, J lost 8 bases, and 5 bases stayed unmatched. CDR3 DNA: TGTGCCAGCAGTTTACAGGGGGAATGGGGCTACACCTTC. Protein sequence: CASSLQGEWGYTF.

The chain is built from TRBV5-1 and TRBJ2-5; D may be TRBD1 (6 bases). The V gene lost 4 bases and the J gene lost 1 base, with 20 bases spanning the gap. This CDR3 comprises 17 residues. Germline CDR1 SGHRS, CDR2 YFSETQ. The CDR3 sequence is CASSLLRDTSVQETQYF. The CDR3 nucleotides are TGCGCCAGCAGCCTATTGAGGGACACCAGTGTCCAAGAGACCCAGTACTTC. Complete variable domain (other parts from reference TRBV5-1 and TRBJ2-5): KAGVTQTPRYLIKTRGQQVTLSCSPISGHRSVSWYQQTPGQGLQFLFEYFSETQRNKGNFPGRFSGRQFSNSRSEMNVSTLELGDSALYLCASSLLRDTSVQETQYFGPGTRLLVL.

This chain joins TRBV20-1 and TRBJ2-7; 10 bases map to TRBD2. CDR3 length: 16 residues. The J segment lost 3 bases and the V segment lost 1 base, leaving 9 bases of the junction unmatched. Looked up from germline, CDR1 is DFQATT and CDR2 is SNEGSKA (reference sequence). CDR3 sequence (DNA): TGCAGTGCTAGAGGAGGACTAGCGGAGTCTTACTACGAGCAGTACTTC. Translation: CSARGGLAESYYEQYF.

There are many counts of this clonotype. V and J are TRBV20-1 and TRBJ1-2; D uncertain. The CDR3 has 12 residues. Trimming left V 3 bases short and J 3 bases short, with 8 bases between. Germline CDR1 reads DFQATT; CDR2 reads SNEGSKA (reference sequence). CDR3 in amino acids: CSARLGYYGYTF. Here the CDR3 DNA reads TGCAGTGCTAGGTTGGGGTACTATGGCTACACCTTC.